These 27 T cell receptor beta chains were all obtained from the same sample, sequenced in a study of T cells in Graves' hyperthyroidism and ophthalmopathy. The CDR3 regions of TCR beta were amplified from RNA transcripts. RT-PCR in the first round (using the HTBI primer set) targeted the TCR CDR3. TCRdb re-analysed the multiplex PCR reads in MiXCR, keeping a single row per CDR3 protein. In the table there are around 340,000 distinct CDR3 sequences, 15% to 20% of which are singletons. Sequencing used blood. These receptors came from a man aged 25-40 years with Graves' hyperthyroidism.

This clonotype was found many times. The rearrangement links TRBV28 to TRBJ2-3, with 11 bases lining up with TRBD2. Germline-derived CDR1 and CDR2 are MDHEN and SYDVKM. The CDR3 consists of 16 residues. The trim removed 3 bases at V and 5 bases at J, leaving 7 bases unmatched. CDR3 amino acids: CASSFPGLAGGDTQYF. For the CDR3, the DNA is TGTGCCAGCAGTTTCCCCGGGCTAGCGGGAGGAGATACGCAGTATTTT.

To note about this clonotype: Because the CDR3 is missing its conserved closing phenylalanine or tryptophan, this is likely a read error. The V gene is TRBV24-1, the J gene TRBJ2-6, with a weak D call TRBD1 (6 bases). V lost 4 bases and J lost 0, with 9 bases in between. The germline CDR1 and CDR2 sequences are KGHDR and SFDVKD. The CDR3 has 16 residues. CDR3 nucleotide sequence: TGTGCCACCAGTGACGTACAGGGCTCTGGGGCCAACGTCCTGACTGTC. Protein product: CATSDVQGSGANVLTV.

The V call is TRBV6-1, the J call TRBJ2-1; 10 nucleotides match TRBD1. This CDR3 is built from 16 residues. The J segment lost 6 bases and the V segment lost 4 bases, leaving 9 bases of the junction unmatched. Germline-derived CDR1 and CDR2 are MNHNS and SASEGT. The CDR3 is CASSGRTGGIPNEQFF. CDR3 bases: TGTGCCAGCAGTGGGAGGACAGGGGGAATACCCAATGAGCAGTTCTTC.

The chain employs TRBV4-1 and TRBJ1-5, with D tentatively TRBD1 (5 bases). The CDR3 sequence is 15 residues long. The germline gives CDR1 MGHRA, CDR2 YSYEKL. The V and J ends lost 3 bases and 5 bases respectively, with 14 bases between them. The CDR3: CASSHGFGGDQPQHF. The CDR3 DNA is TGCGCCAGCAGCCACGGGTTCGGGGGGGATCAGCCCCAGCATTTT.

The rearrangement joins TRBV5-1 to TRBJ2-3; no clear D. The V end lost 0 bases, the J end lost 4 bases, and 9 bases lay between the germline ends. Germline CDR1 and CDR2: SGHRS and YFSETQ. CDR3 length: 14 residues. The CDR3 region is CASSLEGFADTQYF. The CDR3 DNA reads TGCGCCAGCAGCTTGGAGGGATTCGCAGATACGCAGTATTTT.

This chain connects TRBV28 to TRBJ1-1; the match to TRBD1 covers 7 bases. Germline CDR1 and CDR2: MDHEN and SYDVKM. After removal of 3 bases from V and 10 bases from J, the junction contained 14 bases not matched to a gene. CDR3 size: 15 residues. The CDR3 reads CASSLALGEGAGAFF. The CDR3 nucleotides are TGTGCCAGCAGTTTGGCCTTGGGGGAGGGGGCCGGAGCTTTCTTT.

Ten or more counts support this clonotype. The chain has TRBV3-1 and TRBJ1-1; D unresolved. V shed 3 bases and J shed 4 bases, with 12 bases lying between them. CDR1 and CDR2 (germline): LGHDT, YNNKEL (reference sequence). The length of the CDR3 is 14 residues. This CDR3 reads CASSHTGIGTEAFF. CDR3 DNA sequence: TGTGCCAGCAGCCACACGGGGATTGGCACTGAAGCTTTCTTT.

The chain combines TRBV11-2 with TRBJ2-1, with D perhaps given as TRBD1 or TRBD2 (6 bases each). Trimming took 1 base from V and 7 from J, leaving 20 bases between them. This CDR3 region has 17 residues. The germline V gene encodes CDR1 SGHAT and CDR2 FQNNGV. CDR3 nucleotides: TGTGCCAGCAGCTTAGTTGGACGGGGGCGCAGGGCGAATGAGCAGTTCTTC. Encoded protein: CASSLVGRGRRANEQFF.

This clonotype was counted ten times or more. V is TRBV11-2 and J is TRBJ2-2; no definite D call. The germline gives CDR1 SGHAT, CDR2 FQNNGV. CDR3 length: 15 residues. The V end lost 3 bases, the J end lost 8 bases, and 16 bases lay between the germline ends. In DNA form, the CDR3 reads TGTGCCAGCAGCTTTACCCCCGTGATGGCTGGGGAGCTGTTTTTT. Translating gives CASSFTPVMAGELFF.

This clonotype was observed at least ten times. The V and J genes are TRBV11-2 and TRBJ2-2; D remains ambiguous. The CDR3 is 13 amino acids. Germline assignment: CDR1 SGHAT and CDR2 FQNNGV. The V gene lost 5 bases and the J gene lost 7 bases, with 11 bases spanning the gap. CDR3 DNA sequence: TGTGCCAGCAGCAAAGGAACGGGCGGGGAGCTGTTTTTT. Its protein is CASSKGTGGELFF.

This clonotype has at least ten counts. The chain joins TRBV6-1 to TRBJ1-2, with D maybe TRBD1 (5 bases). The germline V and J ends were trimmed by 3 bases and 7 bases, with 12 bases remaining between them. CDR3 size: 13 residues. CDR1 and CDR2 (germline): MNHNS, SASEGT. The CDR3 reads CASSEEGEIGYTF. CDR3 DNA: TGTGCCAGCAGTGAGGAAGGGGAAATTGGCTACACCTTC.

The CDR3 protein is CSARDALAGETQYF. CDR3 nucleotides: TGCAGTGCTAGAGATGCTCTCGCGGGGGAGACCCAGTACTTC. The chain links TRBV20-1 to TRBJ2-5, with D perhaps matching TRBD2 (6 bases). CDR1 and CDR2 from the germline V gene are DFQATT and SNEGSKA (reference sequence). The CDR3 has 14 residues. The V end was cut by 0 bases, the J end by 5 bases, with 13 bases between.

In its sample, this clonotype was seen many times. The gene calls are TRBV5-8 and TRBJ2-7; 15 bases match TRBD2. Germline V CDR1 and CDR2: SGHTS, YDEGEE. The CDR3 covers 18 residues. The V segment lost 5 bases and the J segment 1 base; nucleotides outside the gene matches: 10. CDR3 DNA: TGTGCCAGCAGGAAATTCGGACTAGCGGGAGGGGCGTCCTACGAGCAGTACTTC. This encodes CASRKFGLAGGASYEQYF.

This clonotype was detected ten times or more. The gene calls are TRBV6-6 and TRBJ2-1; unclear D gene. The ends were cut back, 0 bases at V and 7 bases at J, with 4 bases in the middle. The CDR3 contains 12 residues. Germline CDR1 MNHNY, CDR2 SVGAGI (reference sequence). CDR3 region: CASSYSVNEQFF. The CDR3, as DNA: TGTGCCAGCAGTTACTCGGTTAATGAGCAGTTCTTC.

This clonotype was seen at least ten times. The genes are TRBV11-3 and TRBJ1-1; tentatively, D is TRBD1 (6 bases). Trimming cost V 5 bases and J 3 bases, with 13 bases left between them. Germline V CDR1 and CDR2: SGHNT, YENEEA. CDR3 length equals 14 residues. CDR3 sequence (DNA): TGTGCCAGCAGCCAGGGGAGGGTATACACTGAAGCTTTCTTT. This encodes CASSQGRVYTEAFF.

This clonotype appeared many times. The chain has TRBV2 and TRBJ1-4; D is possibly TRBD1 (5 bases). This CDR3 spans 15 amino acids. The ends were cut back, 3 bases at V and 0 bases at J, with 8 bases in the middle. Germline V gene sequence: CDR1 SNHLY, CDR2 FYNNEI. The CDR3 sequence is CASSEDTSTNEKLFF. CDR3 in DNA: TGTGCCAGCAGTGAGGACACCTCAACTAATGAAAAACTGTTTTTT.

This clonotype was recorded at least ten times. The rearrangement links TRBV2 to TRBJ1-2, with no clear D. Germline V lookup: CDR1 SNHLY, CDR2 FYNNEI. The V end lost 4 bases, the J end lost 5 bases, and 20 bases lay between the germline ends. This CDR3 has 16 amino acids. This CDR3 is CASSVRTEPRVYGYTF. The CDR3 nucleotides are TGTGCCAGCAGTGTTCGGACGGAACCCCGAGTTTATGGCTACACCTTC.

Points on this clonotype: A much larger clone lies one base from this, so it may be a read error. The chain carries TRBV3-1 and TRBJ1-5, with 10 bases aligning to TRBD1. The CDR3 is 17 residues long. The germline CDR1 and CDR2 sequences are LGHDT and YNNKEL (reference sequence). CDR3 protein: CASGQLPGQGHNQPQHF. In DNA form, the CDR3 reads TGTGCCAGCGGCCAACTACCGGGACAGGGGCACAATCAGCCCCAGCATTTT.

There are many counts of this clonotype. This chain connects TRBV13 to TRBJ2-1; TRBD2 might be the D (6 bases). Germline CDR1 PRHDT, CDR2 FYEKMQ (reference sequence). V was shortened by 2 bases and J by 7 bases, with 15 bases between the two germline ends. The CDR3 consists of 15 residues. DNA of the CDR3: TGTGCCAGCAGCTTATCCCCGGAGGGTGGAAATGAGCAGTTCTTC. It encodes CASSLSPEGGNEQFF.

This clonotype was seen more than once but under ten times. The rearrangement links TRBV28 to TRBJ1-3; TRBD1 might be the D (5 bases). This CDR3 is 13 amino acids long. CDR1 and CDR2 from the germline V gene are MDHEN and SYDVKM. V shed 3 bases and J shed 7 bases, with 10 bases lying between them. The DNA of the CDR3 is TGTGCCAGCAGTTTGCAGGGTCCCAACACCATATATTTT. Translating it yields CASSLQGPNTIYF.

This clonotype was seen a few times. This sequence joins TRBV6-1 and TRBJ2-1, with TRBD1 identical over 8 bases. CDR1 MNHNS and CDR2 SASEGT come from the germline V gene. V dropped 6 bases and J dropped 3; count of bases not matched to a gene: 7. This CDR3 region has 15 residues. The DNA for the CDR3 is TGTGCCAGCAGCCCGGACAGGGCGCTCTACAATGAGCAGTTCTTC. It codes for CASSPDRALYNEQFF.

This clonotype was found many times. The chain combines TRBV29-1 with TRBJ2-5; the D is unclear. Germline V gives CDR1 SQVTM, CDR2 ANQGSEA. The CDR3 is made up of 15 amino acids. Trimming removed 0 bases from V and 0 bases from J, with 11 bases in between. CDR3: CSVEDLSVYQETQYF. The DNA for the CDR3 is TGCAGCGTTGAAGATCTTTCTGTGTACCAAGAGACCCAGTACTTC.

This clonotype was picked up many times. The chain recombines TRBV28 with TRBJ1-2, with 8 bases fitting TRBD1. V lost 4 bases, J lost 6 bases, and 7 bases stayed unmatched. CDR3 length equals 14 residues. Per the germline V gene, CDR1 is MDHEN and CDR2 is SYDVKM. CDR3 protein: CASSSPSGGNGYTF. The DNA of the CDR3 is TGTGCCAGCAGTTCGCCCTCAGGGGGCAATGGCTACACCTTC.

The chain uses TRBV6-1 and TRBJ2-1; D possibly uses TRBD1 or TRBD2 (5 bases each). Germline CDR1 is MNHNS and CDR2 is SASEGT. CDR3 length: 17 residues. V was clipped by 6 bases and J by 0 bases, with 18 bases between them. CDR3 bases: TGTGCCAGCAGCCCTAGGGGAGTGTGGAGCTCCTACAATGAGCAGTTCTTC. Translation: CASSPRGVWSSYNEQFF.

This clonotype has a count of ten or more. Here the CDR3 DNA reads TGCAGTGTAACTACGGGCAGGGGTGGAGAGACCCAGTACTTC. Translation: CSVTTGRGGETQYF. The chain joins TRBV20-1 to TRBJ2-5; D perhaps matches TRBD1 (6 bases). This CDR3 is 14 amino acids long. Germline V gene data show CDR1 as DFQATT and CDR2 as SNEGSKA (reference sequence). V lost 7 bases to trimming and J lost 4 bases, with 19 bases between them.

This clonotype was seen repeatedly, ten times or more. The CDR3 region has the DNA TGCGCCAGCAGCTTGGACCATTCCTACGAGCAGTACTTC. Amino acids: CASSLDHSYEQYF. This chain links TRBV5-1 with TRBJ2-7; D unclear. The CDR3 contains 13 residues. The V gene lost 0 bases and the J gene lost 1 base, with 5 bases spanning the gap. Germline V gene data show CDR1 as SGHRS and CDR2 as YFSETQ.

Comment on this clonotype: A much more abundant neighbour one base away suggests this may be a read error. The chain combines TRBV20-1 with TRBJ2-3; 7 positions match TRBD1. The germline gives CDR1 DFQATT, CDR2 SNEGSKA (reference sequence). CDR3 length: 12 amino acids. The CDR3 protein is CNASHRGDTQYF. DNA of the CDR3: TGCAATGCTAGCCACAGGGGAGATACGCAGTATTTT.